The 32 T cell receptor beta chains below come from one sample, sequenced in a study of Ad26.COV2.S vaccination and SARS-CoV-2 variants. The treatment denotes: some 20 received Ad26.COV2.S at low or high dose, single or two shots; about 5 received placebo; per-sample allocation not given. The samples date from day 63 after the first vaccine or placebo injection. Profiling relied on immunoSEQ multiplex PCR, and the TCRdb table lists in-frame clones only, not all of them. This table holds approximately 410,000 clones, approximately 90% found once. Specimen: peripheral blood, collected in a trial of Ad26.COV2.S vaccine versus placebo. All receptors come from a person aged 18-60 years who received the Ad26.COV2.S COVID-19 vaccine or a placebo.

The V call is TRBV28, the J call TRBJ2-3; 8 bases fit TRBD2. The CDR3 loop spans 15 amino acids. V shed 3 bases, J shed 5 bases, and the junction held 7 bases outside the gene matches. Germline V lookup: CDR1 MDHEN, CDR2 SYDVKM. The CDR3 coding sequence is TGTGCCAGCAGTTTTCCGGGGGGGGCGGTAGATACGCAGTATTTT. The encoded protein is CASSFPGGAVDTQYF.

The chain joins TRBV28 to TRBJ1-5, with D perhaps matching TRBD1 (6 bases). Between the trimmed V and J ends, which lost 5 bases and 0 bases, there was a span of 14 bases. The CDR3 length is 16 residues. CDR1 and CDR2 (germline): MDHEN, SYDVKM. CDR3 protein: CASSPHRASSNQPQHF. CDR3 in DNA: TGTGCCAGCAGTCCCCACAGGGCAAGTAGCAATCAGCCCCAGCATTTT.

This rearrangement joins TRBV29-1 to TRBJ1-2, with TRBD1 identical over 7 bases. Germline CDR1 reads SQVTM; CDR2 reads ANQGSEA. Trimming at V came to 4 bases and at J to 4 bases, leaving 6 bases not matched to a gene. The CDR3 is 13 amino acids. CDR3 region: CSVGDSRSYGYTF. CDR3 nucleotides: TGCAGCGTTGGGGACAGTCGGAGCTATGGCTACACCTTC. The full variable domain, rest sourced from reference TRBV29-1 and TRBJ1-2, is SAVISQKPSRDICQRGTSLTIQCQVDSQVTMMFWYRQQPGQSLTLIATANQGSEATYESGFVIDKFPISRPNLTFSTLTVSNMSPEDSSIYLCSVGDSRSYGYTFGSGTRLTVV.

As for this clone: The junction and the germline gene differ at one end; a read error may be behind it. V usage is TRBV11-2 and J usage is TRBJ2-4; tentative D call: TRBD2 (6 bases). The CDR3 consists of 13 residues. Germline V CDR1 and CDR2: SGHAT, FQNNGV. The CDR3 DNA reads as TGTGCCAGCAGCTTAGACCCCCGTTTGGGCGGGGACTTC. As protein: CASSLDPRLGGDF.

The chain links TRBV14 to TRBJ2-3, with 8 positions matching TRBD2. Per the germline V gene, CDR1 is SGHDN and CDR2 is FVKESK. The V gene end was trimmed by 1 base and the J gene end by 8 bases; junction bases not matched to a gene: 14. CDR3 length: 17 residues. CDR3 sequence: CASSQALRGAVRVTQYF. Here the CDR3 DNA reads TGTGCCAGCAGCCAAGCTTTGCGGGGGGCCGTTCGGGTTACGCAGTATTTT.

This chain joins TRBV18 and TRBJ2-7, with D unclear. The CDR3 is 14 amino acids. CDR1 is KGHSH and CDR2 is LQKENI in the germline V gene. V lost 2 bases and J 3 bases, leaving 11 bases between the germline ends. CDR3: CASSPGVDYYEQYF. The CDR3 DNA is TGTGCCAGCTCACCAGGGGTGGATTACTACGAGCAGTACTTC.

The chain employs TRBV5-6 and TRBJ1-2; the D is unclear. Trimming pared 4 bases from V and 8 bases from J, leaving 15 bases between. The CDR3 sequence is 13 residues long. Germline V gene lookup returns CDR1 SGHDT and CDR2 YYEEEE. CDR3 coding DNA: TGTGCCAGCAGCCCCCGGCCCGCGGCAGGCTACACCTTC. Amino acids: CASSPRPAAGYTF.

CDR3 nucleotides: TGTGCCAGCAGAAGAAGCCTTCGGGTCCCTTGGCAGTACTTC. Protein product: CASRRSLRVPWQYF. The genes are TRBV2 and TRBJ2-7; no firm D call. Germline values: CDR1 SNHLY, CDR2 FYNNEI. The CDR3 consists of 14 residues. V lost 6 bases and J 9 bases, leaving 21 bases between the germline ends.

This clone was picked up one time. Other DNA sequences in this specimen translate into the identical CDR3. The genes are TRBV19 and TRBJ2-2; TRBD1 matches 11 bases. V trimming: 5 bases; J trimming: 4 bases; junction bases outside the gene matches: 0. Germline CDR1 LNHDA, CDR2 SQIVND (reference sequence). The CDR3 spans 14 residues. The CDR3 nucleotides read TGTGCCAGTAGTGGACAGGGGGCCACCGGGGAGCTGTTTTTT. This codes for CASSGQGATGELFF. Together with reference TRBV19 and TRBJ2-2, the CDR3 gives the full variable domain: DGGITQSPKYLFRKEGQNVTLSCEQNLNHDAMYWYRQDPGQGLRLIYYSQIVNDFQKGDIAEGYSVSREKKESFPLTVTSAQKNPTAFYLCASSGQGATGELFFGEGSRLTVL.

The chain recombines TRBV18 with TRBJ1-1; maybe TRBD1 (5 bases). CDR1 is KGHSH and CDR2 is LQKENI in the germline V gene. The CDR3 is 12 residues long. Trimming stripped 3 bases from V and 6 bases from J, with 8 bases between. CDR3 region: CASSPDSAEAFF. CDR3 DNA sequence: TGTGCCAGCTCACCCGACAGCGCTGAAGCTTTCTTT.

V gene TRBV7-9 combines with J gene TRBJ1-4; the D gene is possibly TRBD1 (6 bases). The J call may be incorrect, as the DNA end agrees better with TRBJ2-2. In germline, CDR1 is SEHNR, CDR2 FQNEAQ (reference sequence). This CDR3 has 14 residues. The CDR3 nucleotides read TGTGCCAGCAGGGGCAAACCCAGGGGAGGGGAGCTGTTTTTT. Residues: CASRGKPRGGELFF.

The chain carries TRBV10-3 and TRBJ1-6; D gene ambiguous. V lost 0 bases and J 0 bases, leaving 6 bases between the germline ends. CDR1 is ENHRY, CDR2 SYGVKD, per germline. The CDR3 runs to 16 residues. The CDR3 loop reads CAISESLSSYNSPLHF. DNA for the CDR3: TGTGCCATCAGTGAGTCGCTGAGCTCCTATAATTCACCCCTCCACTTT.

This chain joins TRBV3-1 (or the pseudogene TRBV3-2) and TRBJ2-3; 8 bases line up with TRBD2. V was pared by 1 base and J by 4 bases, with 10 bases of the junction left unmatched. Germline V gene data show CDR1 as LGHDT and CDR2 as YNNKEL (reference sequence). The CDR3 is made up of 17 amino acids. The CDR3: CASSQGYLRGASDTQYF. CDR3 DNA sequence: TGTGCCAGCAGCCAAGGCTACCTGCGGGGGGCTTCAGATACGCAGTATTTT.

This chain connects TRBV6-4 to TRBJ2-1; D is undetermined. CDR3 length: 13 residues. Trimming cost V 0 bases and J 5 bases, with 5 bases left between them. In germline, CDR1 is MRHNA, CDR2 SNTAGT. The CDR3 spells CASSDSENNEQFF. The CDR3 DNA sequence: TGTGCCAGCAGTGACTCTGAAAACAATGAGCAGTTCTTC.

The chain combines TRBV30 with TRBJ1-4; 7 bases match TRBD1. Unmatched junction bases numbered 7, after V lost 5 bases and J lost 7 bases. The CDR3 extends over 13 amino acids. In germline, CDR1 is GTSNPN, CDR2 SVGIG (reference sequence). For the CDR3, the DNA is TGTGCCTGGGACAGGGTGTACGGTGAAAAACTGTTTTTT. It is translated as CAWDRVYGEKLFF.

The rearrangement links TRBV7-2 to TRBJ2-1, with TRBD1 matching over 11 bases. Germline lookup yields CDR1 SGHTA and CDR2 FQGNSA. The CDR3 is made up of 14 amino acids. Unmatched junction bases numbered 3, after V lost 5 bases and J lost 6 bases. This chain's CDR3 is CASSRDRGGNEQFF. CDR3 nucleotide sequence: TGTGCCAGCAGCCGGGACAGGGGGGGCAATGAGCAGTTCTTC.

This clone was seen repeatedly, ten times or more. The chain employs TRBV2 and TRBJ1-4; D call uncertain. V shed 6 bases and J shed 7 bases, with 15 bases lying between them. There are 14 residues in the CDR3. In germline, CDR1 is SNHLY, CDR2 FYNNEI. The CDR3 here is CASRNQRVGEKLFF. In DNA, the CDR3 is TGTGCCAGCAGGAATCAAAGGGTTGGTGAAAAACTGTTTTTT.

The rearrangement uses TRBV6-6 and TRBJ2-7; D remains unclear. Germline assignment: CDR1 MNHNY and CDR2 SVGAGI (reference sequence). This CDR3 is 13 amino acids long. V was clipped by 0 bases and J by 0 bases, with 3 bases between them. The CDR3 bases are TGTGCCAGCAGTTACTCTCTCTCCTACGAGCAGTACTTC. It specifies CASSYSLSYEQYF.

The chain recombines TRBV28 with TRBJ1-4; tentatively, D is TRBD1 (5 bases). Trimming stripped 7 bases from V and 8 bases from J, with 20 bases between. The germline V gene has CDR1 MDHEN and CDR2 SYDVKM. This CDR3 comprises 15 residues. The CDR3 sequence: CASTFLAQAEEKLFF. The CDR3 coding sequence is TGTGCCAGCACCTTCTTGGCACAGGCCGAAGAAAAACTGTTTTTT.

The V call is TRBV6-2 or TRBV6-3, the J call TRBJ2-7; TRBD2 is a possible D gene (5 bases). V shed 0 bases and J shed 7 bases, with 10 bases lying between them. CDR1 and CDR2 from the germline V gene are MNHEY and SVGEGT. The CDR3 has 13 residues. The CDR3 reads CASSYSRGMEQYF. The CDR3 DNA follows: TGTGCCAGCAGTTACTCGAGAGGGATGGAGCAGTACTTC.

The CDR3 coding sequence is TGTGCCAGCAGCCCCGGGACCGAGCAGTTCTTC. This translates into CASSPGTEQFF. The V call is TRBV6-2 or TRBV6-3, the J call TRBJ2-1, with D perhaps given as TRBD1 or TRBD2 (5 bases each). Trimming took off 6 bases at V and 10 bases at J, with 10 bases between the two ends. Germline CDR1 MNHEY, CDR2 SVGEGT. This CDR3 is 11 amino acids long.

V is TRBV10-1 and J is TRBJ2-1, with 7 bases aligning to TRBD1. This CDR3 has 13 amino acids. The V gene's germline CDR1 is WNHNN and CDR2 SYGVQD (reference sequence). J lost 4 bases, V lost 9 bases, and 6 bases had no gene match. The DNA of the CDR3 is TGCGCCAGTTCTGACAGGGCTTACAATGAGCAGTTCTTC. It translates to CASSDRAYNEQFF.

The V gene is TRBV5-5, the J gene TRBJ2-1, with D possibly being TRBD2 (6 bases). Germline lookup yields CDR1 SGHKS and CDR2 YYEKEE (reference sequence). The length of the CDR3 is 14 residues. Trimming pared 2 bases from V and 7 bases from J, leaving 13 bases between. DNA of the CDR3: TGTGCCAGCAGCTTTAGGAGGGACGGGAATGAGCAGTTCTTC. Its translation is CASSFRRDGNEQFF.

This clone was counted only a few times. The chain combines TRBV15 with TRBJ2-2; D not resolved. Per the germline V gene, CDR1 is LNHNV and CDR2 is YYDKDF (reference sequence). This CDR3 has 14 residues. Trimming took off 5 bases at V and 0 bases at J, with 7 bases between the two ends. The CDR3, as DNA: TGTGCCACCAGCCCGACCGCGAACACCGGGGAGCTGTTTTTT. It yields the protein CATSPTANTGELFF.

V and J are TRBV7-9 and TRBJ2-2; D is undetermined. Germline V gene sequence: CDR1 SEHNR, CDR2 FQNEAQ (reference sequence). The CDR3 spans 14 residues. V shed 3 bases and J shed 6 bases, with 11 bases lying between them. CDR3 DNA: TGTGCCAGCAGCTTTTCCCCTCTTCCCGGGGAGCTGTTTTTT. Protein sequence: CASSFSPLPGELFF.

The chain recombines TRBV7-8 with TRBJ2-3; tentatively, D is TRBD1 (6 bases). Germline V gene sequence: CDR1 SGHVS, CDR2 FQNEAQ. This CDR3 contains 14 residues. With 5 bases removed from V and 3 bases from J, the gap between germline ends came to 12 bases. The CDR3 coding sequence is TGTGCCAGCAGCCGAGGACAGAGGACAGATACGCAGTATTTT. Translated: CASSRGQRTDTQYF.

This clone was detected only once. The chain links TRBV7-7 to TRBJ1-1; 7 nucleotides agree with TRBD1. The CDR3 totals 13 residues. Trimming at V came to 5 bases and at J to 14 bases, leaving 14 bases not matched to a gene. The germline gives CDR1 SSHAT, CDR2 FNYEAQ (reference sequence). The CDR3 DNA reads TGTGCCAGCAGCCCCATGGAAGGGGGCGTCAAGTTCTTT. It codes for CASSPMEGGVKFF.

On this clone itself: In the same sample, other DNA sequences code for this CDR3. V and J are TRBV19 and TRBJ1-5; D is unclear. Between the trimmed V and J ends, which lost 5 bases and 1 base, there was a span of 3 bases. CDR1 and CDR2 from the germline V gene are LNHDA and SQIVND (reference sequence). The CDR3 runs 12 residues. CDR3 sequence (DNA): TGTGCCAGTAGTGACAGCAATCAGCCCCAGCATTTT. Encoded protein: CASSDSNQPQHF.

V and J are TRBV20-1 and TRBJ1-5; D is perhaps TRBD1 (6 bases). Germline V gene lookup returns CDR1 DFQATT and CDR2 SNEGSKA (reference sequence). This CDR3 is 15 amino acids long. V was pared by 3 bases and J by 2 bases, with 14 bases between. CDR3 in DNA: TGCAGTGCTAGTTCGGGGGCAACTGGCAATCAGCCCCAGCATTTT. This encodes CSASSGATGNQPQHF.

The chain joins TRBV4-1 to TRBJ1-6; D remains ambiguous. V lost 1 base and J 2 bases, leaving 12 bases between the germline ends. The CDR3 has 17 residues. The germline V gene encodes CDR1 MGHRA and CDR2 YSYEKL. CDR3 residues: CASSQVVPPAYNSPLHF. The DNA of the CDR3 is TGCGCCAGCAGCCAAGTTGTCCCACCAGCCTATAATTCACCCCTCCACTTT.

This rearrangement joins TRBV27 to TRBJ1-5, with TRBD1 identical over 7 bases. Trimming at V came to 6 bases and at J to 4 bases, leaving 6 bases not matched to a gene. This CDR3 has 14 amino acids. The germline V gene encodes CDR1 MNHEY and CDR2 SMNVEV (reference sequence). The CDR3 loop is CASSRDSQNQPQHF. CDR3 nucleotides: TGTGCCAGCAGCAGGGACAGCCAAAATCAGCCCCAGCATTTT.

The rearrangement uses TRBV28 and TRBJ1-5; D call uncertain. V dropped 5 bases and J dropped 4 bases, with 3 bases sitting between them. This CDR3 has 11 residues. Germline assignment: CDR1 MDHEN and CDR2 SYDVKM. DNA for the CDR3: TGTGCCAGCAGTGAGAATCAGCCCCAGCATTTT. Its protein is CASSENQPQHF.